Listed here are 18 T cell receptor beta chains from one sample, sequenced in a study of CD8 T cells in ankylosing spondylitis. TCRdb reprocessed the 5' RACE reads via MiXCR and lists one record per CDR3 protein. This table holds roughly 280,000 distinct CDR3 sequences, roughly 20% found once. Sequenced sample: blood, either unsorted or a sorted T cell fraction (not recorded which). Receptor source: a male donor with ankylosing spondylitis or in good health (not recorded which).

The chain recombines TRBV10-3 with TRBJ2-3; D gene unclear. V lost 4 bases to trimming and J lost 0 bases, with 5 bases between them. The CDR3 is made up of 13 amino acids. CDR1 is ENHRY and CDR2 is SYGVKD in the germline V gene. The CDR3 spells CAISGASTDTQYF. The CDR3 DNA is TGTGCCATCAGTGGAGCTAGCACAGATACGCAGTATTTT.

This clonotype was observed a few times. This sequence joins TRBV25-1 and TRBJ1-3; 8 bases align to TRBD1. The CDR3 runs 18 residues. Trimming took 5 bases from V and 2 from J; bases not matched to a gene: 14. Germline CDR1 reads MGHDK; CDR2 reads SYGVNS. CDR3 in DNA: TGTGCCAGCAGTTCCACCACTGGACAGGGAAGCACTGGAAACACCATATATTTT. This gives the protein CASSSTTGQGSTGNTIYF.

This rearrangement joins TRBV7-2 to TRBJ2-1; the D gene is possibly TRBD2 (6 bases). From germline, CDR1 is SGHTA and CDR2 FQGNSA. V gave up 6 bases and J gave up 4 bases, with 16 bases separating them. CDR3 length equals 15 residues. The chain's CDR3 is CASSSEGSGYNEQFF. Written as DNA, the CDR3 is TGTGCCAGCAGTTCAGAGGGGAGCGGGTACAATGAGCAGTTCTTC.

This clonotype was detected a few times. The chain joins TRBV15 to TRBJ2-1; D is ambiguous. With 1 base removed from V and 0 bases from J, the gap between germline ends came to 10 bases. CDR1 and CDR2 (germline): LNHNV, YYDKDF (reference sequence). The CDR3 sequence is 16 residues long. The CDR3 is CATSRVPRSSYNEQFF. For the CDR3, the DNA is TGTGCCACCAGCAGAGTCCCTAGGTCCTCCTACAATGAGCAGTTCTTC.

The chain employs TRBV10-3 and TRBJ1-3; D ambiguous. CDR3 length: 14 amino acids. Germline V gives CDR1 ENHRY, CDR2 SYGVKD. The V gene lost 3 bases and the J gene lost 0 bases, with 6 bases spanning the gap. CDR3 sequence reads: CAISDLISGNTIYF. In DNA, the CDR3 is TGTGCCATCAGTGACTTGATCTCTGGAAACACCATATATTTT.

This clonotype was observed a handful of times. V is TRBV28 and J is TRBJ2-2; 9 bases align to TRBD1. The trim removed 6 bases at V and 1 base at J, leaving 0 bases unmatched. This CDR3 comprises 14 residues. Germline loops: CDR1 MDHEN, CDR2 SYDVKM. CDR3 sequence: CASRTGGNTGELFF. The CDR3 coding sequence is TGTGCCAGCAGGACAGGGGGGAACACCGGGGAGCTGTTTTTT. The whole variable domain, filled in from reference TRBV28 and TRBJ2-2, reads DVKVTQSSRYLVKRTGEKVFLECVQDMDHENMFWYRQDPGLGLRLIYFSYDVKMKEKGDIPEGYSVSREKKERFSLILESASTNQTSMYLCASRTGGNTGELFFGEGSRLTVL.

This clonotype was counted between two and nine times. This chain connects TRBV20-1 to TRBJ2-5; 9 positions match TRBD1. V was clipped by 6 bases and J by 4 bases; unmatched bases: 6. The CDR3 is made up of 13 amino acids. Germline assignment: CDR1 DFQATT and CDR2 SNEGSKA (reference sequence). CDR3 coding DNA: TGCAGTGCCCGGACAGGGGAACGAGAGACCCAGTACTTC. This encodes CSARTGERETQYF.

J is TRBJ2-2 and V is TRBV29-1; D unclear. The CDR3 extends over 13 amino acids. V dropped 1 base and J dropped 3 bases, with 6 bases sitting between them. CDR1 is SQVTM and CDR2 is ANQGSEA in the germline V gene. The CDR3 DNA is TGCAGCGTTGAAGTCAGCTACACCGGGGAGCTGTTTTTT. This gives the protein CSVEVSYTGELFF.

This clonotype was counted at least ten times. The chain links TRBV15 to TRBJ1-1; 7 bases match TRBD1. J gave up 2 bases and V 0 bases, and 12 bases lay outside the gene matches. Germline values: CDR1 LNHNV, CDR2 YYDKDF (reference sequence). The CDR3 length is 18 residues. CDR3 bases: TGTGCCACCAGCAGAGATCGACTGTGGGGAGGGGGCAACACTGAAGCTTTCTTT. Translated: CATSRDRLWGGGNTEAFF.

In nucleotides, the CDR3 is TGTGCCAGCAGGAGGGGACCTTCGTTTTCACCCCTCCACTTT. Protein: CASRRGPSFSPLHF. This sequence joins TRBV12-3 or TRBV12-4 and TRBJ1-6; perhaps TRBD1 as D (5 bases). The CDR3 sequence is 14 residues long. Trimming stripped 6 bases from V and 9 bases from J, with 15 bases between.

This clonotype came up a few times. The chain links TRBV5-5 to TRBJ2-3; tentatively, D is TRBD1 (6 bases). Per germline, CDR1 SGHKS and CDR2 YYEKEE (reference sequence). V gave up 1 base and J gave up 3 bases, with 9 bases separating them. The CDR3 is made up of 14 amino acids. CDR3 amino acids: CASSLTGNTDTQYF. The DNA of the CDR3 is TGTGCCAGCAGCTTGACAGGGAATACAGATACGCAGTATTTT.

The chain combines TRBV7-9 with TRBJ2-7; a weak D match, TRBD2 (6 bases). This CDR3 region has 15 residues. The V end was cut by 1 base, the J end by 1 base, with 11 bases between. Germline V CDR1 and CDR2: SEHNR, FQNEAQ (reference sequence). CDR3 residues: CASSLDLGGSYEQYV. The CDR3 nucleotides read TGTGCCAGCAGCTTAGATCTGGGGGGATCCTACGAGCAGTACGTC.

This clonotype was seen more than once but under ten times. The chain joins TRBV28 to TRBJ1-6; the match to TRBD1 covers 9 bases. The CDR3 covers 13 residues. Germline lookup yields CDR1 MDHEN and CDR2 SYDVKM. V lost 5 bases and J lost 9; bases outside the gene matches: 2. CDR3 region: CASSGTGSSPLHF. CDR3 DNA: TGTGCCAGCAGTGGGACAGGGAGTTCACCCCTCCACTTT.

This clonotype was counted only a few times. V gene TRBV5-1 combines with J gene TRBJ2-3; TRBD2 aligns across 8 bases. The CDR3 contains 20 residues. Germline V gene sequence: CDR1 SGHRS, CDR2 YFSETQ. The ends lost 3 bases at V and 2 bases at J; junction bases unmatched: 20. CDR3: CASSSRLGSGGLSHTDTQYF. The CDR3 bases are TGCGCCAGCAGCTCCCGGTTGGGGTCGGGAGGGCTCTCACACACAGATACGCAGTATTTT.

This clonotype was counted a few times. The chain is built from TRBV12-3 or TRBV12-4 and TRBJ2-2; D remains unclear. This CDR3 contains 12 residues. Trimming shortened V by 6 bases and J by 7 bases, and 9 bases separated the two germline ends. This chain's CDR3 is CASSLGRGELFF. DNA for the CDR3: TGTGCCAGCAGCCTCGGGCGCGGGGAGCTGTTTTTT.

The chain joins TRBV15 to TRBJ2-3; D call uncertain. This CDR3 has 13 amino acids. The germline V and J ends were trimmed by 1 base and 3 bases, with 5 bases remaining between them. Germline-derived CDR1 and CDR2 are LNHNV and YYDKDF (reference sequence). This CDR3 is CATSRVGTDTQYF. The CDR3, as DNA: TGTGCCACCAGCAGAGTAGGGACAGATACGCAGTATTTT.

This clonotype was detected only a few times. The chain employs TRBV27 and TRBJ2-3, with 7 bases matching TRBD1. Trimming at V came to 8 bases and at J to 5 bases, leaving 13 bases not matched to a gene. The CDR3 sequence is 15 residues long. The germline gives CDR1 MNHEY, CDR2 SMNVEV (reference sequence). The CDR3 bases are TGTGCCAGCGCGAAAGGGACAGTTTTTGGAGATACGCAGTATTTT. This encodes CASAKGTVFGDTQYF.

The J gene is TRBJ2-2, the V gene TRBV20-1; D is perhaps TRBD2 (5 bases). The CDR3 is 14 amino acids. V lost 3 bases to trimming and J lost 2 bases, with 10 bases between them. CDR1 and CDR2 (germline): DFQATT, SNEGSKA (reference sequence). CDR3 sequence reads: CSASRRPNTGELFF. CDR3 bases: TGCAGTGCTAGTAGGAGGCCAAACACCGGGGAGCTGTTTTTT.